The 12 T cell receptor beta chains below were found in one sample sequenced in a study of blood T cell repertoires in COVID-19. Profiling relied on immunoSEQ multiplex PCR, and the TCRdb table lists in-frame clones only, not all of them. The sample yields about 97,000 clones, about 83% seen once. The sample consisted of peripheral blood. The receptors were gathered from a human donor in a cohort sampled during active COVID-19.

The genes are TRBV9 and TRBJ2-1; possibly TRBD1 for D (6 bases). Germline CDR1 reads SGDLS; CDR2 reads YYNGEE. Trimming took off 1 base at V and 0 bases at J, with 8 bases between the two ends. This CDR3 has 15 residues. The CDR3 coding sequence is TGTGCCAGCAGCGTAAGGGACACCTCCTACAATGAGCAGTTCTTC. It codes for CASSVRDTSYNEQFF.

J is TRBJ1-1 and V is TRBV7-9; TRBD1 matches 7 bases. V lost 5 bases, J lost 7 bases, and 4 bases stayed unmatched. CDR1 and CDR2 (germline): SEHNR, FQNEAQ (reference sequence). The CDR3 consists of 12 residues. CDR3 loop: CASSLDRVEAFF. The CDR3 coding sequence is TGTGCCAGCAGCCTAGACAGGGTTGAAGCTTTCTTT.

This chain joins TRBV29-1 and TRBJ1-1, with TRBD1 as a possible D gene (5 bases). This CDR3 spans 13 amino acids. The V end lost 1 base, the J end lost 2 bases, and 8 bases lay between the germline ends. In germline, CDR1 is SQVTM, CDR2 ANQGSEA. The DNA of the CDR3 is TGCAGCGTTGAAGCGGGGGGTAACACTGAAGCTTTCTTT. The encoded protein is CSVEAGGNTEAFF.

V gene TRBV7-9 combines with J gene TRBJ1-2; D perhaps matches TRBD1 (6 bases). CDR1 is SEHNR and CDR2 is FQNEAQ in the germline V gene (reference sequence). V dropped 5 bases and J dropped 5 bases, with 12 bases sitting between them. CDR3 length: 13 residues. CDR3: CASSPRTEYGYTF. The CDR3 bases are TGTGCCAGCAGCCCAAGGACAGAATATGGCTACACCTTC.

The J gene is TRBJ1-1, the V gene TRBV7-9; 9 bases agree with TRBD1. V was clipped by 2 bases and J by 1 base; unmatched bases: 5. The CDR3 totals 16 residues. Looked up from germline, CDR1 is SEHNR and CDR2 is FQNEAQ (reference sequence). In DNA form, the CDR3 reads TGTGCCAGCAGCTTAAAGCGGACAGGGGAGAACACTGAAGCTTTCTTT. As protein: CASSLKRTGENTEAFF.

This chain uses TRBV19 with TRBJ2-2; possible D gene TRBD2, 7 bases. The germline CDR1 and CDR2 sequences are LNHDA and SQIVND (reference sequence). The V end lost 9 bases, the J end lost 4 bases, and 18 bases lay between the germline ends. CDR3 size: 15 residues. CDR3 amino acids: CASREVGAGTGELFF. The CDR3 nucleotides read TGTGCCAGCCGGGAGGTGGGGGCGGGCACCGGGGAGCTGTTTTTT.

This chain uses TRBV7-8 with TRBJ1-6, with TRBD1 as a possible D gene (6 bases). In germline, CDR1 is SGHVS, CDR2 FQNEAQ. Trimming took 5 bases from V and 7 from J, leaving 12 bases between them. The CDR3 is 14 amino acids. For the CDR3, the DNA is TGTGCCAGCAGCCACGAACAGGGAAATTCACCCCTCCACTTT. Its translation is CASSHEQGNSPLHF. Full variable domain (outside the CDR3, taken from reference TRBV7-8 and TRBJ1-6): GAGVSQSPRYKVAKRGQDVALRCDPISGHVSLFWYQQALGQGPEFLTYFQNEAQLDKSGLPSDRFFAERPEGSVSTLKIQRTQQEDSAVYLCASSHEQGNSPLHFGNGTRLTVT.

This rearrangement joins TRBV3-1 (or the pseudogene TRBV3-2) to TRBJ2-1, with D perhaps TRBD2 (6 bases). Germline V gene data show CDR1 as LGHDT and CDR2 as YNNKEL (reference sequence). The V end lost 4 bases, the J end lost 7 bases, and 17 bases lay between the germline ends. The CDR3 totals 15 residues. For the CDR3, the DNA is TGTGCCAGCAGCCCGGGACTTCTAACGGGGAATGAGCAGTTCTTC. The encoded protein is CASSPGLLTGNEQFF.

This sequence joins TRBV4-1 and TRBJ2-5; 10 bases agree with TRBD2. CDR3 length: 15 amino acids. Looked up from germline, CDR1 is MGHRA and CDR2 is YSYEKL. Losses at the gene ends were 4 bases for V and 2 bases for J; bases not matched to a gene: 4. CDR3 bases: TGCGCCAGCAGCCTTAGCGGGGGGTCTCAAGAGACCCAGTACTTC. Translated: CASSLSGGSQETQYF.

V is TRBV9 and J is TRBJ2-1; D may be TRBD2 (5 bases). The CDR3 runs 15 residues. CDR1 SGDLS and CDR2 YYNGEE come from the germline V gene. V lost 4 bases to trimming and J lost 9 bases, with 20 bases between them. CDR3 loop: CASSPPGGLDGEQFF. For the CDR3, the DNA is TGTGCCAGCAGCCCCCCCGGAGGTCTCGACGGTGAGCAGTTCTTC.

This chain links TRBV4-3 with TRBJ2-2; maybe TRBD2 (6 bases). Germline V gene lookup returns CDR1 LGHNA and CDR2 YSLEER. V was cut by 4 bases and J by 7 bases, with 16 bases left in between. The CDR3 is 15 amino acids. CDR3 DNA sequence: TGCGCCAGCAGCCGTTCGGAACGGGAGCACGGGGAGCTGTTTTTT. Residues: CASSRSEREHGELFF.

The V gene is TRBV2, the J gene TRBJ2-6, with no clear D. The CDR3 spans 15 residues. With 6 bases removed from V and 4 bases from J, the gap between germline ends came to 13 bases. Germline CDR1 is SNHLY and CDR2 is FYNNEI. CDR3 coding DNA: TGTGCCAGCAGGCAGCTCACCGGGGGGGCCAACGTCCTGACTTTC. Its translation: CASRQLTGGANVLTF.